These 3 T cell receptor beta chains were all obtained from the same sample, sequenced in a study of siplizumab effects on memory and regulatory T cells. Their target antigens are unknown. Mixed lymphocyte reaction cells underwent more than five days of coculture at 37°C. Only in-frame clones appear in the TCRdb table, and some are missing; sequencing was by immunoSEQ multiplex PCR. The sample includes approximately 10,000 clones, more than 45% of them seen just once. Sample: CFSE-low (dividing) CD8+ T cells sorted from an allogeneic mixed lymphocyte reaction. The origin of the receptors is a human donor in good health; the cells came from an allogeneic mixed lymphocyte reaction. Some clones in this sample may be carry-over from other donors' samples.

The V call is TRBV5-1, the J call TRBJ2-1, with TRBD2 identical over 8 bases. V lost 2 bases and J lost 1; bases outside the gene matches: 5. This CDR3 contains 16 residues. CDR1 is SGHRS, CDR2 YFSETQ, per germline. The CDR3 DNA reads TGCGCCAGCAGCTTTCCTCCGGGGGGGTCCTACAATGAGCAGTTCTTC. This translates into CASSFPPGGSYNEQFF. The full variable domain, its missing parts supplied by reference TRBV5-1 and TRBJ2-1, is KAGVTQTPRYLIKTRGQQVTLSCSPISGHRSVSWYQQTPGQGLQFLFEYFSETQRNKGNFPGRFSGRQFSNSRSEMNVSTLELGDSALYLCASSFPPGGSYNEQFFGPGTRLTVL.

CDR3 region: CASSELSDGGYEQYF. The CDR3 region has the DNA TGTGCCAGCAGTGAACTCTCCGACGGGGGCTACGAGCAGTACTTC. The chain links TRBV25-1 to TRBJ2-7, with D perhaps TRBD2 (6 bases). Per germline, CDR1 MGHDK and CDR2 SYGVNS. Trimming left V 2 bases short and J 3 bases short, with 14 bases between. The CDR3 spans 15 residues.

This clone is medium-sized. The chain employs TRBV7-9 and TRBJ1-6, with unresolved D. The CDR3 covers 16 residues. V dropped 3 bases and J dropped 0 bases, with 9 bases sitting between them. Germline CDR1 is SEHNR and CDR2 is FQNEAQ (reference sequence). In DNA form, the CDR3 reads TGTGCCAGCAGCTTCACTGGAAGCTCCTATAATTCACCCCTCCACTTT. Amino acids: CASSFTGSSYNSPLHF.